A selection of T cell receptor beta chains follows, all from one sample in a study of T cells in Graves' hyperthyroidism and ophthalmopathy. Each CDR3 protein gets one entry after TCRdb re-called the multiplex PCR reads with MiXCR. The sample holds fewer than 450,000 distinct CDR3 sequences; roughly 17% are singletons and the top ten take around 35%. Sequencing was performed on blood. These receptors were collected from a young woman with Graves' hyperthyroidism that later progressed to Graves' ophthalmopathy. CDR3s include the opening cysteine and the closing phenylalanine or tryptophan. D genes are given only for firm matches. Size is stated for part of the rows, as once, few or many counts, or as a class when the clone is expanded.

D	V	size	J	DNA	CDR3
TRBD1	TRBV5-1	.	TRBJ1-1	TGCGCCAGCAGCAGAGACAGGGTAGCTTTCTTT	CASSRDRVAFF
TRBD1	TRBV5-1	.	TRBJ1-2	TGCGCCAGCAGCTCGGGACAGGGACTCTATGGCTACACCTTC	CASSSGQGLYGYTF
.	TRBV5-4	few	TRBJ1-2	TGTGCCAGCAGTCAGTTATCTAACTATGGCTACACCTTC	CASSQLSNYGYTF
.	TRBV5-1	many	TRBJ1-1	TGCGCCAGCAGCCCAACACCCGGACTCACTGAAGCTTTCTTT	CASSPTPGLTEAFF
.	TRBV28	.	TRBJ2-5	TGTGCCAGCAGTTTAGGATCGGGAGCCGAAGAGACCCAGTACTTC	CASSLGSGAEETQYF
.	TRBV12-5	many	TRBJ1-2	TGTGCTAGTGGTTTGGTACGAGGGACATCGGCCTATGGCTACACCTTC	CASGLVRGTSAYGYTF
.	TRBV4-1	.	TRBJ2-7	TGCGCCAGCAGCCGAATCGGGACTCCCCACGAGCAGTACTTC	CASSRIGTPHEQYF
.	TRBV6-6	few	TRBJ2-1	TGTGCCAGCAGTTACTCTTCGGCAGCAAATGAGCAGTTCTTC	CASSYSSAANEQFF
.	TRBV7-8	many	TRBJ2-7	TGTGCCAGCAGCTTAGCGACACAGGGTGCGTACGAGCAGTACTTC	CASSLATQGAYEQYF
.	TRBV7-2	many	TRBJ1-3	TGTGCCAGCAGCTTAGAGGGATACTCTGGAAACACCATATATTTT	CASSLEGYSGNTIYF
.	TRBV29-1	few	TRBJ1-2	TGCAGCGTGACACAGGGCGGCTATGGCTACACCTTC	CSVTQGGYGYTF
TRBD2	TRBV20-1	few	TRBJ2-1	TGCAGTGCTAGAGATCTAACTAGCGGGGCCTACAATGAGCAGTTCTTC	CSARDLTSGAYNEQFF
.	TRBV29-1	.	TRBJ1-1	TGCAGCGTCGAAACCTGGCAGGGAGGGTCTGAAGCTTTCTTT	CSVETWQGGSEAFF
TRBD1	TRBV2	many	TRBJ2-2	TGTGCCTCCTCCCGGGGACAGGGATCTGACACCGGGGAGCTGTTTTTT	CASSRGQGSDTGELFF
TRBD2	TRBV9	many	TRBJ2-1	TGTGCCAGCAGCGTATTAGGACTAGCGGGAGCATCTGACAATGAGCAGTTCTTC	CASSVLGLAGASDNEQFF
TRBD2	TRBV12-3/TRBV12-4	many	TRBJ2-2	TGTGCCAGCAGTCTCGGGACTACCTTCTCCGGGGAGCTGTTTTTT	CASSLGTTFSGELFF
TRBD2	TRBV11-2	many	TRBJ2-7	TGTGCCAGCAGCTTAACAGCGGGAGTCGACGAGCAGTACTTC	CASSLTAGVDEQYF
TRBD2	TRBV2	large	TRBJ2-3	TGTGCCAGCAGTGGGACTAGCGGATTCACAGATACGCAGTATTTT	CASSGTSGFTDTQYF
TRBD2	TRBV20-1	few	TRBJ2-1	TGCAGTGCTAAGGCGACTAGCGTTAGCAATGAGCAGTTCTTC	CSAKATSVSNEQFF
.	TRBV5-6	many	TRBJ1-4	TGTGCCAGCAGCTGGATGACGGATGAAAAACTGTTTTTT	CASSWMTDEKLFF
TRBD1	TRBV5-1	many	TRBJ1-1	TGCGCCAGCAGCAGAGGGACAGGGGGCCGCGGTAACACTGAAGCTTTCTTT	CASSRGTGGRGNTEAFF
TRBD2	TRBV30	many	TRBJ2-3	TGTGCCTGGACTAGTAGCGGGGCGCGCACAGATACGCAGTATTTT	CAWTSSGARTDTQYF
TRBD1	TRBV29-1	many	TRBJ1-1	TGCAGCGTTACAGGGGCGAGGGCTGAAGCTTTCTTT	CSVTGARAEAFF
.	TRBV20-1	few	TRBJ2-1	TGCAGTGCTAGAGGGCGGGTGGGGGAGCAGTTCTTC	CSARGRVGEQFF
TRBD1	TRBV7-2	many	TRBJ1-1	TGTGCCAGCAGCCCCCAATGGGACAGGGGGAGTAACACTGAAGCTTTCTTT	CASSPQWDRGSNTEAFF
.	TRBV19	.	TRBJ2-7	TGTGCCAGTAGTATAGATTCCTCCCACGACTACGAGCAGTACTTC	CASSIDSSHDYEQYF
TRBD1	TRBV28	many	TRBJ1-4	TGTGCCAGCAGTCCCCGGGACAGGGCTCTCGAAAAACTGTTTTTT	CASSPRDRALEKLFF
.	TRBV28	many	TRBJ1-5	TGTGCCAGCAGTTTAGCGTCCCGCGGTCAGCCCCAGCATTTT	CASSLASRGQPQHF
.	TRBV19	many	TRBJ2-3	TGTGCCAGTACGTTTGGAGATACGCAGTATTTT	CASTFGDTQYF
.	TRBV9	.	TRBJ2-3	TGTGCCAGCAGCCCCTCTCTCGGGCGGCGCCTACTCACAGATACGCAGTATTTT	CASSPSLGRRLLTDTQYF
.	TRBV6-1	.	TRBJ2-7	TGTGCCAGCAGTGTGGTAAACGAGCAGTACTTC	CASSVVNEQYF
.	TRBV5-8	.	TRBJ2-7	TGTGCCAGCAGCTTGGCGGCGGCAACGGGGGACGAGCAGTACTTC	CASSLAAATGDEQYF
.	TRBV30	many	TRBJ2-7	TGTGCCTGGAGTCCCGGCGGGGAAGCCTACGAGCAGTACTTC	CAWSPGGEAYEQYF
.	TRBV13	few	TRBJ2-7	TGTGCCAGCAGCTTAGGGTCCCCCGAGCAGTACTTC	CASSLGSPEQYF
TRBD2	TRBV28	.	TRBJ2-2	TGTGCCAGCAGTCCCGGGGGGGGCCCTCGCGGGGAGCTGTTTTTT	CASSPGGGPRGELFF
.	TRBV28	many	TRBJ1-5	TGTGCCAGCAGTATCCCTCCGGGTTGGAATCAGCCCCAGCATTTT	CASSIPPGWNQPQHF
.	TRBV12-3/TRBV12-4	many	TRBJ1-5	TGTGCCAGCAGTTTAGCAGAGAATCAGCCCCAGCATTTT	CASSLAENQPQHF
.	TRBV3-1	many	TRBJ2-7	TGTGCCAGCAGCCAATCGAACGGCTACGAGCAGTACTTC	CASSQSNGYEQYF
.	TRBV25-1	many	TRBJ2-1	TGTGCCAGCTCAATAGCGCTTTACAATGAGCAGTTCTTC	CASSIALYNEQFF
TRBD1	TRBV19	few	TRBJ1-2	TGTGCCAGTAGTATTGGACAGGGACATGGCTACACCTTC	CASSIGQGHGYTF
.	TRBV20-1	.	TRBJ2-3	TGCAGTGCTACCTTTAACCCCGATACGCAGTATTTT	CSATFNPDTQYF
.	TRBV2	many	TRBJ1-1	TGTGCCAGCAGTGATGGGGGGCGGATGACTGAAGCTTTCTTT	CASSDGGRMTEAFF
.	TRBV5-1	.	TRBJ1-1	TGCGCCAGCAGCGAGGGGGACGTCCTGGACACTGAAGCTTTCTTT	CASSEGDVLDTEAFF
TRBD1	TRBV5-6	.	TRBJ2-2	TGTGCCAGCAGCTCTATTGACAGGGTAATTACCGGGGAGCTGTTTTTT	CASSSIDRVITGELFF
.	TRBV28	many	TRBJ2-7	TGTGCCAGCAACGCACAGGGTTACGAGCAGTACTTC	CASNAQGYEQYF
TRBD2	TRBV9	.	TRBJ2-1	TGTGCCAGCAGCGTAGGGTGGGGGGGCAATGAGCAGTTCTTC	CASSVGWGGNEQFF
.	TRBV14	many	TRBJ1-2	TGTGCCAGCAGCCCGACACACTATGGCTACACCTTC	CASSPTHYGYTF
.	TRBV6-1	few	TRBJ2-7	TGTGCCAGCTCAGCGATCGACAGATCGGGGCAGTACTTC	CASSAIDRSGQYF
TRBD2	TRBV6-2/TRBV6-3	many	TRBJ2-1	TGTGCCAGCAGACCCGAGCGGGAGGGCAGAAATGAGCAGTTCTTC	CASRPEREGRNEQFF
TRBD1	TRBV5-5	few	TRBJ2-3	TGTGCCAGCAGCGGACAGGGTGGCACAGATACGCAGTATTTT	CASSGQGGTDTQYF
TRBD2	TRBV29-1	many	TRBJ2-7	TGCAGCGCCCGCGGGGGGGTATCCTACGAGCAGTACTTC	CSARGGVSYEQYF
TRBD2	TRBV5-1	many	TRBJ2-7	TGCGCCAGCAGCCAACTAGCGGGAGGGGGATTCGGCAACGAGCAGTACTTC	CASSQLAGGGFGNEQYF
.	TRBV15	.	TRBJ2-7	TGTGCCACCAGCAGAGATTCGGGGTTTGGAACGGGAGCGGCGTGGGAGCAGTACTTC	CATSRDSGFGTGAAWEQYF